The rows below give T cell receptor beta chains drawn from one sample of a study of blood T cell repertoires in COVID-19. Generated by immunoSEQ multiplex PCR, the TCRdb table keeps only in-frame clones and is missing some. The data show some 18,000 clones, with approximately 90% seen just once and roughly a sixth held by the top ten. The sample comprised peripheral blood. All receptors come from a human donor in a cohort sampled during active COVID-19. CDR3s include the opening cysteine and the closing phenylalanine or tryptophan. A D gene is named only where the DNA matches it firmly. Expanded clones get a size class; other rows say once, few or many, or leave the size out.

size	V	D	J	DNA	CDR3
.	TRBV6-6	TRBD1	TRBJ2-7	TGTGCCAGCAGCCTTAGACAGGGGGGAAGGGACGAGCAGTACTTC	CASSLRQGGRDEQYF
.	TRBV24-1	.	TRBJ2-7	TGTGCCACCAGTGGTACCTCCCCAGCGAACACTATTTCCGAGCAGTACTTC	CATSGTSPANTISEQYF
.	TRBV9	.	TRBJ1-1	TGTGCCAGCAGCCCGAGGGGCGGGGTCCCGAACACTGAAGCTTTCTTT	CASSPRGGVPNTEAFF
once	TRBV9	.	TRBJ2-7	TGTGCCAGCAGCCCCCGGGAGACCTACGAGCAGTACTTC	CASSPRETYEQYF
.	TRBV19	.	TRBJ1-4	TGTGCCAGTAGTATCCCGGTCGGGGCTAATGAAAAACTGTTTTTT	CASSIPVGANEKLFF
few	TRBV4-2	.	TRBJ2-2	TGTGCCAGCTCGGCCCTTGTTGGGGAGAAGAACACCGGGGAGCTGTTTTTT	CASSALVGEKNTGELFF
.	TRBV7-6	.	TRBJ2-7	TGTGCCAGCAGCTTAGATGTTCCAGATCTGGCCTACGAGCAGTACTTC	CASSLDVPDLAYEQYF
.	TRBV5-4	TRBD1	TRBJ1-2	TGTGCCAGCAGCTTGGTGAGAGGGGGCGGCTATGGCTACACCTTC	CASSLVRGGGYGYTF
.	TRBV3-1/TRBV3-2	.	TRBJ1-2	TGTGCCAGCAGCCAATCTTTGCCGGGAAACTATGGCTACACCTTC	CASSQSLPGNYGYTF
.	TRBV6-2/TRBV6-3	.	TRBJ2-2	TGTGCCAGCAGTTATAAGACAGATAGCTTAACCGGGGAGCTGTTTTTT	CASSYKTDSLTGELFF
.	TRBV10-3	TRBD1	TRBJ2-1	TGTGCCATCAGGACGGACAGGTCTCCACCAAATGAGCAGTTCTTC	CAIRTDRSPPNEQFF
.	TRBV11-2	.	TRBJ2-7	TGTGCCGTTAGGACACCGAGCTCCTACGAGCAGTACTTC	CAVRTPSSYEQYF
.	TRBV12-3/TRBV12-4	.	TRBJ1-2	TGTGCCAGTAGGACTTTCGGTGGCTACACCTTC	CASRTFGGYTF
.	TRBV11-3	.	TRBJ2-1	TGTGCCAGCAGCCTCGCGGGGCAGGCTCGCCACAATGAGCAGTTCTTC	CASSLAGQARHNEQFF
.	TRBV5-6	TRBD2	TRBJ2-7	TGTGCCAGCAGCTTCACTAGCGGGTCTGGGGAGCAGTACTTC	CASSFTSGSGEQYF
.	TRBV10-1	.	TRBJ2-7	TGCGCCAGCAGTGAGTCGGGCAAAAGCGAGCAGTACTTC	CASSESGKSEQYF
.	TRBV30	TRBD1	TRBJ1-2	TGTGCCTGGGTGGGGGACAGATACTATGGCTACACCTTC	CAWVGDRYYGYTF
.	TRBV29-1	.	TRBJ1-1	TGCAGCGTTCTAGCCAACACTGAAGCTTTCTTT	CSVLANTEAFF
.	TRBV18	.	TRBJ2-7	TGTGCCAGCTCGTTCAGGGGCTCCAACTACGAGCAGTACTTC	CASSFRGSNYEQYF
.	TRBV6-6	.	TRBJ1-3	TGTGCCAGCAGGGGGGGCTCTGGAAACACCATATATTTT	CASRGGSGNTIYF
few	TRBV7-6	.	TRBJ2-7	TGTGCCAGCACGCTAGCGAGGGGCAGCGAGCAGTACTTC	CASTLARGSEQYF
once	TRBV9	TRBD2	TRBJ2-1	TGTGCCAGCAGCATCCGCGGGGGGCCCCTAAGCGGTGAGCAGTTCTTC	CASSIRGGPLSGEQFF
.	TRBV9	.	TRBJ2-5	TGTGCCAGCAGCTCCCACCCGGGAGAGACCCAGTACTTC	CASSSHPGETQYF